The rows below give T cell receptor beta chains drawn from one sample of a study of blood T cells in healthy people across ages. TCRdb fed the 5' RACE reads into MiXCR, producing one record per CDR3 protein. The sample lists about 1.5 million distinct CDR3 sequences, around 40% occurring once. Sample: blood. These TCRs come from a woman aged 18 to 35 in good health. Each CDR3 is given with its conserved first and last residue. The order of the fields is V gene, clone size, D gene, J gene, CDR3 DNA, CDR3 protein. A D gene is named only where the DNA matches it firmly. The size field is filled for only some rows; it gives once, few, many or a size class.

TRBV28,-,-,TRBJ1-5,TGTGCCAGCAGCCTCAGGGAGGGCGGCAGGTATCAGCCCCAGCATTTT,CASSLREGGRYQPQHF
TRBV6-1,-,-,TRBJ1-2,TGTGCCAGCAGCCTACTAGAGACGGGTGGCTACACCTTC,CASSLLETGGYTF
TRBV7-9,-,TRBD1,TRBJ2-1,TGTGCCAGCAGTCCCCAGGGGGCAAATGAGCAGTTCTTC,CASSPQGANEQFF
TRBV7-2,-,-,TRBJ2-3,TGTGCCAGCAGACTCATGGACTATCCGATAAGCACAGATACGCAGTATTTT,CASRLMDYPISTDTQYF
TRBV4-2,-,-,TRBJ1-5,TGTGTCAGCAGCCAAGATTTGAATCAGCCCCAGCATTTT,CVSSQDLNQPQHF
TRBV27,-,TRBD1,TRBJ2-7,TGTGCCAGCAGAACGAAGGGACAGGGTCTGTACGAGCAGTACTTC,CASRTKGQGLYEQYF
TRBV7-2,-,TRBD2,TRBJ2-7,TGTGCCAGCAGCTTAGGTCCCTGGGACGGGAGGATATACGAGCAGTACTTC,CASSLGPWDGRIYEQYF
TRBV20-1,-,TRBD1,TRBJ1-6,TGCAGTGCTAGAGATCGTTTACAGGGGACCGATAATTCACCCCTCCACTTT,CSARDRLQGTDNSPLHF
TRBV20-1,few,TRBD2,TRBJ2-1,TGCAGTGCCGGACTAGCGATTTACAATGAGCAGTTCTTC,CSAGLAIYNEQFF
TRBV9,-,TRBD2,TRBJ2-1,TGTGCCAGCAGCGTAGCCAGCGGGGGGGCTTATGAGCAGTTCTTC,CASSVASGGAYEQFF
TRBV28,few,-,TRBJ1-1,TGTGCCATCCTGCGGGAGGGGGCTGAAGCTTTCTTT,CAILREGAEAFF
TRBV7-2,-,TRBD2,TRBJ2-5,TGTGCCAGCAGCTTAGCTCTAGCGGGGTACGCGGGCCAGTACTTC,CASSLALAGYAGQYF
TRBV5-1,-,TRBD1,TRBJ1-1,TGCGCCAGCAGCATGACAGGGGTAACTGAAGCTTTCTTT,CASSMTGVTEAFF
TRBV29-1,few,TRBD2,TRBJ2-5,TGCAGCGTTGAACAGCGGGGGTTAGAGACCCAGTACTTC,CSVEQRGLETQYF
TRBV27,many,TRBD2,TRBJ2-1,TGTGCCAGCAGTCCATCCGTGACTAGCGGGATGAATGAGCAGTTCTTC,CASSPSVTSGMNEQFF
TRBV11-1,-,TRBD1,TRBJ1-2,TGTGCCAGCAGCCCACAGGGGACGGCTAACTATGGCTACACCTTC,CASSPQGTANYGYTF
TRBV9,-,-,TRBJ1-1,TGTGCCAGCAGCTCCCCTGGCACTGAAGCTTTCTTT,CASSSPGTEAFF
TRBV7-2,-,TRBD2,TRBJ2-3,TGTGCCAGCAGCTGGAGCTCGCTAGCGGAGAGCACAGATACGCAGTATTTT,CASSWSSLAESTDTQYF
TRBV5-1,-,-,TRBJ1-2,TGCGCCAGCAGCTTGTGGGGGGCCGACTATGGCTACACCTTC,CASSLWGADYGYTF
TRBV3-1,once,TRBD1,TRBJ1-5,TGTGCCAGCAGCCCAGGGGACAGGGGCCAGCCCCAGCATTTT,CASSPGDRGQPQHF
TRBV29-1,-,-,TRBJ1-2,TGCAGCGTTGAAGATCCGGCAGGGTTGAGCTATGGCTACACCTTC,CSVEDPAGLSYGYTF
TRBV5-1,few,-,TRBJ1-1,TGCGCCAGCAGCTTGAACCGTTTCACTGAAGCTTTCTTT,CASSLNRFTEAFF
TRBV4-3,-,-,TRBJ1-2,TGCGCCAGCAGCCAAGATCGGTTCAGCTATGGCTACACCTTC,CASSQDRFSYGYTF
TRBV12-3/TRBV12-4,-,-,TRBJ2-3,TGTGCCAGCAGTTTTTTAACTCGAAGCACAGATACGCAGTATTTT,CASSFLTRSTDTQYF
TRBV6-6,-,-,TRBJ1-6,TGTGCCAGCAGTTACCCCAACCCGACTTCACCCCTCCACTTT,CASSYPNPTSPLHF
TRBV4-1,few,-,TRBJ2-5,TGCGCCACTTCTCGTCCGGGCGAACGAGAGCAAGAGACCCAGTACTTC,CATSRPGEREQETQYF
TRBV28,-,TRBD1,TRBJ2-7,TGTGCCAGCAGTTATAAGCCCGGGACAGGGCAGTCCGAGCAGTACTTC,CASSYKPGTGQSEQYF
TRBV25-1,-,TRBD1,TRBJ2-7,TGTGCCAGCAGTGTTTTAAGGGGTCCTGTAGGGACAGGGGTCGAGCAGTACTTC,CASSVLRGPVGTGVEQYF
TRBV20-1,-,-,TRBJ2-2,TGCAGTGCTCCAAACTACGGTGGCGCGAACACCGGGGAGTTGTTTTTT,CSAPNYGGANTGELFF
TRBV12-3/TRBV12-4,-,-,TRBJ2-1,TGTGCCAGCAGTCCAGGACAGACCCAGGGCGATGAGCAGTTCTTC,CASSPGQTQGDEQFF
TRBV6-2/TRBV6-3,few,TRBD1,TRBJ2-1,TGTGCCAGCAGACCGGACAGGGGCTGGTGGGAGCAGTTCTTC,CASRPDRGWWEQFF
TRBV25-1,-,-,TRBJ1-5,TGTGCCAGCAGAGCAGATAGCAATCAGCCCCAGCATTTT,CASRADSNQPQHF
TRBV12-3/TRBV12-4,-,-,TRBJ2-2,TGTGCCAGCAGTTTCTGGTCGAACACCGGGGAGCTGTTTTTT,CASSFWSNTGELFF
TRBV7-9,few,-,TRBJ2-7,TGTGCCAGCAGCACCATGGACATATCCCTCGTCTACGAGCAGTACTTC,CASSTMDISLVYEQYF
TRBV12-3/TRBV12-4,-,-,TRBJ1-5,TGTGCCAGCAGTTCAGGGGACATTAGCAATCAGCCCCAGCATTTT,CASSSGDISNQPQHF
TRBV6-2/TRBV6-3,few,TRBD2,TRBJ2-3,TGTGCCTCACAGCGGGGGGGGCCAGATACGCAGTATTTT,CASQRGGPDTQYF
TRBV20-1,-,TRBD2,TRBJ2-1,TGCAGTGCTCCTATCGGGACTAGCGGGAGGATGAAGGAGCAGTTCTTC,CSAPIGTSGRMKEQFF
TRBV6-4,few,TRBD2,TRBJ2-7,TGTGCCAGCAGTGAGGGGACTAGCGGCGAGCAGTACTTC,CASSEGTSGEQYF
TRBV4-3,-,-,TRBJ2-7,TGCGCCAGCAGCCAACCCGAAAGCGACAGCGAACACTACGAGCAGTACTTC,CASSQPESDSEHYEQYF
TRBV5-1,many,-,TRBJ2-7,TGCGCCAGCAGCTTGGGGACTTACTACGAGCAGTACTTC,CASSLGTYYEQYF
TRBV4-3,few,TRBD1,TRBJ1-2,TGCGCCAGCAGCCCCCTCGAAACCACAGGGGGCGATCCCTATGGCTACACCTTC,CASSPLETTGGDPYGYTF
TRBV6-6,-,-,TRBJ1-4,TGTGCCAGCAGCCCCGGGAGTTCCGGGGAAAAACTGTTTTTT,CASSPGSSGEKLFF
TRBV29-1,-,-,TRBJ2-2,TGTATCGCACAGAGCGGGACCGGGGAGCTGTTTTTT,CIAQSGTGELFF
TRBV5-1,-,-,TRBJ1-2,TGCGCCAGCAGGAAAACGGGACGTACGGATGGCTACACCTTC,CASRKTGRTDGYTF
TRBV4-1,few,-,TRBJ1-4,TGCGCCAGCAGCCATCTCAGGGACCGGGAAAAACTGTTTTTT,CASSHLRDREKLFF
TRBV3-1,-,-,TRBJ2-7,TGTGCCAGCAGCCAAGACCCGTTTCGGGTGAGCTCCTACGAGCAGTACTTC,CASSQDPFRVSSYEQYF
TRBV9,-,-,TRBJ2-7,TGTGCCAGCAGCGCCCGGGACGGCCGGGTGGAGCAGTACTTC,CASSARDGRVEQYF
TRBV4-1,-,-,TRBJ1-6,TGCGCCAGCAGCCAAGTCTCCAGGGACCCCAATTCACCCCTCCACTTT,CASSQVSRDPNSPLHF